This T cell receptor (beta chain) was identified during a study of blood T cells in healthy people across ages. Study-level results: Naive T cell percentage showed a strong correlation with TCR beta diversity.

V dropped 5 bases and J dropped 7; count of bases not matched to a gene: 8. This CDR3 has 14 residues. CDR1 is DFQATT and CDR2 is SNEGSKA in the germline V gene (reference sequence). Alongside a J-beta primer mix, a sample-barcoded 5' primer served in a second PCR lasting about 7 to 12 cycles. MiXCR was run by TCRdb on the 5' RACE reads, yielding one entry per CDR3 protein. The table lists roughly 700,000 distinct CDR3 sequences, 32% of them singletons, with roughly 15% in the top ten. This clonotype was recorded at least ten times. Antigen: not known. The rearrangement links TRBV20-1 to TRBJ2-1; 10 bases agree with TRBD2. Sequenced input: blood. The source is a woman older than 75 in good health. The CDR3 here is CSAGLAGAGNEQFF. CDR3 in DNA: TGCAGTGCTGGCCTAGCGGGGGCCGGGAATGAGCAGTTCTTC.